This T cell receptor beta chain was retrieved from a study of cytomegalovirus exposure and HLA in healthy donors. The overall study: Earlier sequencing of some 170 million T cells yielded 100 million to 120 million unique TCR beta sequences.

With 60 Vbeta and 13 Jbeta primers, the PCR was carried out. Method: immunoSEQ multiplex PCR; TCRdb's copy keeps in-frame clones and lacks some. Here the sample table reports 95,000 to 110,000 clones. Study-wide findings and caveats: 16,951 TCR beta sequences were associated with HLA alleles at 0.05 false discovery rate in a later analysis. Indistinguishability led to the exclusion of some V segments, TRBV6-2 and TRBV6-3 included. The authors reported that TCR beta sequences could predict HLA-A and HLA-B alleles. These predictions were accurate for most subjects in the first cohort.

CDR1 LNHDA and CDR2 SQIVND come from the germline V gene (reference sequence). CDR3 size: 14 residues. Losses at the gene ends were 6 bases for V and 3 bases for J; bases not matched to a gene: 5. As concerns this clone: The antigen remains unidentified.

The sample taken for sequencing was PBMCs. The V and J genes are TRBV19 and TRBJ1-1, with 9 bases fitting TRBD1. This TCR was sampled from a middle-aged man in good health and CMV-seronegative. CDR3 residues: CASSPQGAYTEAFF. CDR3 sequence (DNA): TGTGCCAGTAGCCCACAGGGGGCGTACACTGAAGCTTTCTTT.